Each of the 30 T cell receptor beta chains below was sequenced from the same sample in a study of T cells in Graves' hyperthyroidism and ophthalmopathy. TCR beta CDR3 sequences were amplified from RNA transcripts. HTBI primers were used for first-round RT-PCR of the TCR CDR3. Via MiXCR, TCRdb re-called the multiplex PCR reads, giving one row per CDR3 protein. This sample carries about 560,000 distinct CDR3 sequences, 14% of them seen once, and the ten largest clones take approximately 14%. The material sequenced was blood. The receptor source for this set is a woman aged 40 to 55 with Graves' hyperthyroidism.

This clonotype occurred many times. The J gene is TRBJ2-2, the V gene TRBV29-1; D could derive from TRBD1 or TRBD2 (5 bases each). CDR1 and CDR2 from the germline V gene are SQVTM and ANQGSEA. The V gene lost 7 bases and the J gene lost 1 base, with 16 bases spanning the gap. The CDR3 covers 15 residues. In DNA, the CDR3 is TGCAGCGCCACGAGGGGAACAGGGAACACCGGGGAGCTGTTTTTT. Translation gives CSATRGTGNTGELFF.

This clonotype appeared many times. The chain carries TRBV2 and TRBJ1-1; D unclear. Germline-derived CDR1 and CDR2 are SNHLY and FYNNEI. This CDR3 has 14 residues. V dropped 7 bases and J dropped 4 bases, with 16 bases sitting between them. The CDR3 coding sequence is TGTGCCAGCACTCTAATCGGAGGTGGCACTGAAGCTTTCTTT. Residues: CASTLIGGGTEAFF.

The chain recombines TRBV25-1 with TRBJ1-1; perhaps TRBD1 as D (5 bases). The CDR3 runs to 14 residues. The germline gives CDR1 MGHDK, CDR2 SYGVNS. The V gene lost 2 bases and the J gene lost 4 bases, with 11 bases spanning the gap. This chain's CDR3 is CASSEVGVSTEAFF. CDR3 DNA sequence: TGTGCCAGCAGTGAAGTGGGGGTTTCCACTGAAGCTTTCTTT.

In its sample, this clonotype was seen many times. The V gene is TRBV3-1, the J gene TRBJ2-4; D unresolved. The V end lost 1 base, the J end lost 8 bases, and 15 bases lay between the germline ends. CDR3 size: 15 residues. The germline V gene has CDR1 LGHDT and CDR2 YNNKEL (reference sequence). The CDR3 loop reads CASSQVSGGPDIQYF. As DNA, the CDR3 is TGTGCCAGCAGCCAAGTGAGTGGCGGCCCGGACATTCAGTACTTC.

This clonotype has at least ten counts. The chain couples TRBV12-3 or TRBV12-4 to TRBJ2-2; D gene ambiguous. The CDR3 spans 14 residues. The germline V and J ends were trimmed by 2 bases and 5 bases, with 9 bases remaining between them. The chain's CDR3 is CASSLRGGTGELFF. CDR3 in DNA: TGTGCCAGCAGTTTACGAGGTGGGACCGGGGAGCTGTTTTTT.

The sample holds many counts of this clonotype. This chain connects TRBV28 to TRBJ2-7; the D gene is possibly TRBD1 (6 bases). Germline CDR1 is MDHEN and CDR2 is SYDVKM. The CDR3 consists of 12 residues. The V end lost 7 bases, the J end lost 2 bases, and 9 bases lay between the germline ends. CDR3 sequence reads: CASTRTAYEQYF. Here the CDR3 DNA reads TGTGCCAGCACTCGGACAGCCTACGAGCAGTACTTC. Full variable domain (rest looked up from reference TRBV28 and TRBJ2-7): DVKVTQSSRYLVKRTGEKVFLECVQDMDHENMFWYRQDPGLGLRLIYFSYDVKMKEKGDIPEGYSVSREKKERFSLILESASTNQTSMYLCASTRTAYEQYFGPGTRLTVT.

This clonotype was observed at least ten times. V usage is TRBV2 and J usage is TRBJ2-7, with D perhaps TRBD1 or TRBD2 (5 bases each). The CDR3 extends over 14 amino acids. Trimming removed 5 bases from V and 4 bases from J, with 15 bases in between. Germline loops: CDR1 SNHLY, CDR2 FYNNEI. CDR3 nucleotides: TGTGCCAGCAGTCCGGGACGGATGACATACGAGCAGTACTTC. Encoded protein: CASSPGRMTYEQYF.

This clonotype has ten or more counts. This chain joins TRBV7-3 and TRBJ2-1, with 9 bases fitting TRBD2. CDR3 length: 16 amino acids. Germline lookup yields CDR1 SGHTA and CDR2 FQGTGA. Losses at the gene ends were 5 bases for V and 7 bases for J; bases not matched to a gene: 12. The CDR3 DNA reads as TGTGCCAGCAGCGCCCGGGGTAGCGGGAGTGAAAATGAGCAGTTCTTC. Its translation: CASSARGSGSENEQFF.

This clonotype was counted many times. CDR3 in DNA: TGTGCCAGCAGTTTATTATCAACAGGGTCTTACAATGAGCAGTTCTTC. This codes for CASSLLSTGSYNEQFF. This sequence joins TRBV27 and TRBJ2-1; possible D gene TRBD1, 6 bases. Germline V lookup: CDR1 MNHEY, CDR2 SMNVEV (reference sequence). V was trimmed by 1 base and J by 4 bases, leaving 14 bases between them. The CDR3 is 16 amino acids.

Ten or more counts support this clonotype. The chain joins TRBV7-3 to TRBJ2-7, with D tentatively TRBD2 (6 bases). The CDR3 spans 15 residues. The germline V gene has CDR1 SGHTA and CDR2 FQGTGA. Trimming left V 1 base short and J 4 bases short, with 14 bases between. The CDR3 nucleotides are TGTGCCAGCAGCTTAAGCTTCGGGAGCCAGTACGAGCAGTACTTC. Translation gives CASSLSFGSQYEQYF.

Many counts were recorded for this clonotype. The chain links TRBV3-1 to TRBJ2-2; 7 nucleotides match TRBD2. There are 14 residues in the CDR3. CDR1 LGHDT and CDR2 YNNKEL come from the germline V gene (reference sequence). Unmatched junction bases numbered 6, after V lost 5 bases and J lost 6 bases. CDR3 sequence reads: CASSSSRGAGELFF. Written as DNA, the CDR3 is TGTGCCAGCAGCTCCTCCCGGGGGGCCGGGGAGCTGTTTTTT.

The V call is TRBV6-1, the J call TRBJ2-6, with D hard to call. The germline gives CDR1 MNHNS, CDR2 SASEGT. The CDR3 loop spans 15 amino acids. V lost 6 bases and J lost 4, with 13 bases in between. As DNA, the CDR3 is TGTGCCAGCAGAGACGGTTCCTCCGGGGCCAACGTCCTGACTTTC. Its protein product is CASRDGSSGANVLTF.

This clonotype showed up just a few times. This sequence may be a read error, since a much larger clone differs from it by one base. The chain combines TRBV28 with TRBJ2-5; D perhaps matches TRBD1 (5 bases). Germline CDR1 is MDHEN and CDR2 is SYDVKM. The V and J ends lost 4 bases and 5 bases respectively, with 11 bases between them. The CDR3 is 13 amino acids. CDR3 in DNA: TGTGCCAGCAGTTCAAGCAGGGCGGAGACCCAGTACTTC. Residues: CASSSSRAETQYF.

The CDR3 sequence is CASSPHNSTSGRPANEQFF. The CDR3 DNA reads TGTGCCAGCAGCCCACACAATTCGACTAGCGGGAGGCCGGCCAATGAGCAGTTCTTC. The rearrangement uses TRBV7-3 and TRBJ2-1, with 13 bases that match TRBD2. Germline CDR1 reads SGHTA; CDR2 reads FQGTGA. The CDR3 extends over 19 amino acids. The trim removed 5 bases at V and 6 bases at J, leaving 16 bases unmatched.

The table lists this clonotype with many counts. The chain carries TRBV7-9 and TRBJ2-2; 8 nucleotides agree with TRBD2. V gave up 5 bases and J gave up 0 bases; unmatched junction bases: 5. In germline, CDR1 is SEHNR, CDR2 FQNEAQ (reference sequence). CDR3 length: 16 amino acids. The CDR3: CASSKREMSNTGELFF. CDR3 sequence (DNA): TGTGCCAGCAGCAAGCGGGAGATGTCGAACACCGGGGAGCTGTTTTTT. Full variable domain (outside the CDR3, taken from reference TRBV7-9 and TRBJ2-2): DTGVSQNPRHKITKRGQNVTFRCDPISEHNRLYWYRQTLGQGPEFLTYFQNEAQLEKSRLLSDRFSAERPKGSFSTLEIQRTEQGDSAMYLCASSKREMSNTGELFFGEGSRLTVL.

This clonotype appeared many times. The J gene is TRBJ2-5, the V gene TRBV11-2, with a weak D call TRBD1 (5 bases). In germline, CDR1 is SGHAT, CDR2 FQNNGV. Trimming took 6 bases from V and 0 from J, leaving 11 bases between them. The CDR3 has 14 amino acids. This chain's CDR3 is CASSPSGYQETQYF. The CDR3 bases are TGTGCCAGCAGTCCGTCAGGGTACCAAGAGACCCAGTACTTC.

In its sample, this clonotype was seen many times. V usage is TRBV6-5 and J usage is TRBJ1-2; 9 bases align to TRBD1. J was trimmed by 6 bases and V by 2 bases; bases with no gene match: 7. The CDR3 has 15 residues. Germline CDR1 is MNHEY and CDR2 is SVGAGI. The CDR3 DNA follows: TGTGCCAGCAGTTACGCGGACAGGGGTCAGAATGGCTACACCTTC. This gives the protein CASSYADRGQNGYTF.

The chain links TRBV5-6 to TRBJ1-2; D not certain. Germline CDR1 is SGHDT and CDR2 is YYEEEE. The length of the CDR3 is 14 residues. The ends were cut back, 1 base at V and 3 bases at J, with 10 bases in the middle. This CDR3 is CASSLLGVDYGYTF. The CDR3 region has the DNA TGTGCCAGCAGCTTGCTTGGGGTGGACTATGGCTACACCTTC.

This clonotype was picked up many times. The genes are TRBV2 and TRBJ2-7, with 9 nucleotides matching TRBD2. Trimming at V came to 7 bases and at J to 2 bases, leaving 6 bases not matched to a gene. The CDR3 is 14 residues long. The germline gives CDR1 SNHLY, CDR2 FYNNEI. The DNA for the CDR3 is TGTGCCAGCAACGAGCGGGAGGTCACCTACGAGCAGTACTTC. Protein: CASNEREVTYEQYF. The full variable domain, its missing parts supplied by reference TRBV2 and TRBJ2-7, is EPEVTQTPSHQVTQMGQEVILRCVPISNHLYFYWYRQILGQKVEFLVSFYNNEISEKSEIFDDQFSVERPDGSNFTLKIRSTKLEDSAMYFCASNEREVTYEQYFGPGTRLTVT.

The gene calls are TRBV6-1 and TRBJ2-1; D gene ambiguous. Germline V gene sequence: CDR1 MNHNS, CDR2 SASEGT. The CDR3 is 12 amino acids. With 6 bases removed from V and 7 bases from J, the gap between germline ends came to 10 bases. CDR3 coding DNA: TGTGCCAGCAGCCGCCCCCAGAATGAGCAGTTCTTC. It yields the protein CASSRPQNEQFF.

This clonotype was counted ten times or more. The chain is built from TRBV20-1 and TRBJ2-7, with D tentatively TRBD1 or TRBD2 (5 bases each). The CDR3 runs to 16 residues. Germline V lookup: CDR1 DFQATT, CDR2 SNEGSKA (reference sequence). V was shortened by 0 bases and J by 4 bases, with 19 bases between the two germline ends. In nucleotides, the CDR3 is TGCAGTGCTAGAGACCGTTACGGGGCCCTATCTTACGAGCAGTACTTC. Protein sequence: CSARDRYGALSYEQYF.

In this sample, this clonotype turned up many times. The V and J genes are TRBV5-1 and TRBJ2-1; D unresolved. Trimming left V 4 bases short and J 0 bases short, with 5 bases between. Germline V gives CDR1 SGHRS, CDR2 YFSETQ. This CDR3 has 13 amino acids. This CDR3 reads CASSESSYNEQFF. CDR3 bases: TGCGCCAGCAGCGAGAGCTCCTACAATGAGCAGTTCTTC.

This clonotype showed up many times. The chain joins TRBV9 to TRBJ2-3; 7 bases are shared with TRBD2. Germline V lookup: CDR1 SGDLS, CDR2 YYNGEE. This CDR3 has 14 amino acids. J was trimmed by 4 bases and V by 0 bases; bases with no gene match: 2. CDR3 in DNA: TGTGCCAGCAGCGTAGGACTAGCACCAGATACGCAGTATTTT. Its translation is CASSVGLAPDTQYF.

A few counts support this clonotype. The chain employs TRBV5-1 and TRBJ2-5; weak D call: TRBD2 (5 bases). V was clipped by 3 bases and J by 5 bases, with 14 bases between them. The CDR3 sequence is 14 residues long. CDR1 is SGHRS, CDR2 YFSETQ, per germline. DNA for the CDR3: TGCGCCAGCAGCTCCCTCGGACGAGGGGAGACCCAGTACTTC. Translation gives CASSSLGRGETQYF.

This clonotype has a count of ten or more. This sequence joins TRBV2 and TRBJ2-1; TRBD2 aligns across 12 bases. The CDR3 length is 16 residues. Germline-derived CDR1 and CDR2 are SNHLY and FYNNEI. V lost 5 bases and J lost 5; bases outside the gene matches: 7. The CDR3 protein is CASSSTSGRYNNEQFF. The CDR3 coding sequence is TGTGCCAGCAGTAGCACTAGCGGGAGGTACAACAATGAGCAGTTCTTC.

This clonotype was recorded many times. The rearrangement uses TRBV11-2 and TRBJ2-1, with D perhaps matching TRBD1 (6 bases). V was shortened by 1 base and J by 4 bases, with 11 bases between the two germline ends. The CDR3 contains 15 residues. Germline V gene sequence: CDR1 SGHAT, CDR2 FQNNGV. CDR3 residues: CASSLGRTEYNEQFF. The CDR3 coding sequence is TGTGCCAGCAGCTTAGGAAGGACAGAGTACAATGAGCAGTTCTTC.

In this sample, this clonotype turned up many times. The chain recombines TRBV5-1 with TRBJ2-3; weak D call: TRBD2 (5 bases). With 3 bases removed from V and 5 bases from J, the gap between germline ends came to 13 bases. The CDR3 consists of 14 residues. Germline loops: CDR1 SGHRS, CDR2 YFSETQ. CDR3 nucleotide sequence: TGCGCCAGCAGCTCCCCCGGCAGCGGAGATACGCAGTATTTT. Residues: CASSSPGSGDTQYF.

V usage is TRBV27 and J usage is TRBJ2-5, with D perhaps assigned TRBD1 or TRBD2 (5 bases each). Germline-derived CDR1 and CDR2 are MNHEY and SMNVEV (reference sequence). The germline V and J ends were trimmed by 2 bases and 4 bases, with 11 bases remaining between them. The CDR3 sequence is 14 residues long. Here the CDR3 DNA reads TGTGCCAGCAGTTTAGATTGGGGGAGAGAGACCCAGTACTTC. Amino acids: CASSLDWGRETQYF.

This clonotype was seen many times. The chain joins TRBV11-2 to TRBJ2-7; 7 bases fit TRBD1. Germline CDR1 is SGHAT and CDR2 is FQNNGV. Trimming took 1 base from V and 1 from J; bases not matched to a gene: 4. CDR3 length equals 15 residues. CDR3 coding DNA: TGTGCCAGCAGCTTAGTAGGCAGGGGGTCCTACGAGCAGTACTTC. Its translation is CASSLVGRGSYEQYF.

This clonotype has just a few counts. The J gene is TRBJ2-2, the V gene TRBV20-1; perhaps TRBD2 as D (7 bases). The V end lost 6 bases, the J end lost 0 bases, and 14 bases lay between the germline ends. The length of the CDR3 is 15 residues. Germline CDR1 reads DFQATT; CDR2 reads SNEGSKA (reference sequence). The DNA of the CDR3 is TGCAGTGCCCCCAAGGGGGGGGCGAACACCGGGGAGCTGTTTTTT. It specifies CSAPKGGANTGELFF.